The present T cell receptor (beta chain) was sequenced within a study of CXCR3-negative and CXCR3-positive naive CD8 T cells. Broader study findings: Memory cells showed distinct TRBV-TRBJ patterns, while the two naive subsets matched. Both naive subsets carried similar amounts of surface CD5, so TCR strength was inferred from TRB CDR3 properties. Whereas both naive subsets had comparably high diversity, memory CD8+ cells had much lower diversity. CXCR3-expressing naive cells carried TRB CDR3s more hydrophobic than those of CXCR3-negative naive cells.

5' RACE with UMI labels generated the TRB cDNA libraries. After re-calling the 5' RACE reads, TCRdb lists one entry per CDR3 protein, DNA absent. Its clone listing holds about 120,000 distinct CDR3 sequences. Germline CDR1 reads SEHNR; CDR2 reads FQNEAQ (reference sequence). The CDR3 is 14 residues long. About this clonotype: Its target is unknown.

This TCR was sampled from a human donor in good health. Some clones in this sample may be carry-over from other donors' samples. Input material: naive CXCR3+ CD8+ T cells from blood. The subset: CD45RO-CCR7+CD27+CD95- naive CD8+ T cells expressing CXCR3 (TNR3+). The chain is built from TRBV7-9 and TRBJ1-4. The CDR3: CASSLARTNEKLFF.